The 12 T cell receptor beta chains presented below share a single source sample, sequenced in a study of memory CD4+ T cells and cytomegalovirus serostatus. Using immunoSEQ multiplex PCR, the repertoire was profiled, and TCRdb retains in-frame clones only, with some absent. The data hold some 44,000 clones, with over 65% observed a single time. Single viable CD3+CD4+CD8-CD45RO+ cells were sorted as the memory CD4+ T cells. The sample taken for sequencing was memory CD4+ T cells from blood. These receptors all stem from an adult in good health and CMV-seronegative.

The genes are TRBV7-8 and TRBJ1-6, with unresolved D. The V end lost 1 base, the J end lost 5 bases, and 9 bases lay between the germline ends. The CDR3 is made up of 15 amino acids. Per the germline V gene, CDR1 is SGHVS and CDR2 is FQNEAQ. The DNA of the CDR3 is TGTGCCAGCAGCTTAGATCGCACAGATAATTCACCCCTCCACTTT. It is translated as CASSLDRTDNSPLHF.

The V and J genes are TRBV2 and TRBJ2-5; either TRBD1 or TRBD2 may fit D (5 bases each). Germline values: CDR1 SNHLY, CDR2 FYNNEI. V was trimmed by 8 bases and J by 5 bases, leaving 9 bases between them. The CDR3 covers 11 residues. The DNA for the CDR3 is TGTGCCAGCGGGGGTTTTGAGACCCAGTACTTC. Translating gives CASGGFETQYF.

The rearrangement links TRBV5-4 to TRBJ1-4; D uncertain. CDR3 length equals 19 residues. Germline-derived CDR1 and CDR2 are SGHNT and YYREEE (reference sequence). With 6 bases removed from V and 0 bases from J, the gap between germline ends came to 24 bases. The CDR3 region has the DNA TGTGCCAGCATCAGACCATCGATAGTAAGGTTGGCAACTAATGAAAAACTGTTTTTT. It is translated as CASIRPSIVRLATNEKLFF.

The genes are TRBV6-6 and TRBJ2-3; possible D gene TRBD2, 5 bases. Trimming pared 2 bases from V and 6 bases from J, leaving 9 bases between. The CDR3 consists of 13 residues. Germline loops: CDR1 MNHNY, CDR2 SVGAGI (reference sequence). The CDR3 nucleotides are TGTGCCAGCAGTTACGTAGTAGCGGATACGCAGTATTTT. It codes for CASSYVVADTQYF.

The chain uses TRBV6-1 and TRBJ1-6; TRBD1 matches at 9 bases. The V segment lost 7 bases and the J segment 8 bases; nucleotides outside the gene matches: 9. CDR1 and CDR2 (germline): MNHNS, SASEGT. This CDR3 contains 15 residues. The CDR3 sequence: CASIRDRERYSPLHF. In DNA form, the CDR3 reads TGTGCCAGCATCCGGGACAGGGAACGATATTCACCCCTCCACTTT.

The rearrangement links TRBV11-3 to TRBJ1-1, with a weak D call TRBD1 (5 bases). The CDR3 loop spans 18 amino acids. The germline V and J ends were trimmed by 1 base and 0 bases, with 18 bases remaining between them. Germline CDR1 is SGHNT and CDR2 is YENEEA. The CDR3 protein is CASSLVSGLSTLNTEAFF. DNA for the CDR3: TGTGCCAGCAGCTTAGTTTCGGGACTCTCCACATTGAACACTGAAGCTTTCTTT.

The chain is built from TRBV4-1 and TRBJ1-2; D is unclear. Germline CDR1 and CDR2: MGHRA and YSYEKL. CDR3 length: 14 residues. V lost 7 bases and J lost 6, with 18 bases in between. The CDR3 spells CASTIRHPGDGYTF. As DNA, the CDR3 is TGCGCCAGCACGATTAGACACCCGGGAGATGGCTACACCTTC.

This chain uses TRBV14 with TRBJ1-2; D remains ambiguous. From germline, CDR1 is SGHDN and CDR2 FVKESK. This CDR3 has 13 amino acids. The V end lost 1 base, the J end lost 4 bases, and 7 bases lay between the germline ends. The CDR3 is CASSQVVGYGYTF. Here the CDR3 DNA reads TGTGCCAGCAGCCAAGTTGTAGGCTATGGCTACACCTTC.

The rearrangement links TRBV7-3 to TRBJ2-1; the D call may be TRBD1 or TRBD2 (5 bases each). V dropped 6 bases and J dropped 7 bases, with 19 bases sitting between them. Germline values: CDR1 SGHTA, CDR2 FQGTGA. CDR3 size: 15 residues. The CDR3 spells CASSPLGVAGNEQFF. The CDR3 DNA is TGTGCCAGCAGTCCATTGGGGGTAGCTGGTAATGAGCAGTTCTTC.

This clone was recorded only once. The gene calls are TRBV5-1 and TRBJ1-2, with 9 bases aligning to TRBD1. V gave up 7 bases and J gave up 8 bases; unmatched junction bases: 6. This CDR3 comprises 12 residues. The germline CDR1 and CDR2 sequences are SGHRS and YFSETQ. CDR3 amino acids: CASADRGIGYTF. The CDR3 nucleotides are TGCGCCAGCGCAGACAGGGGGATCGGCTACACCTTC.

The chain uses TRBV2 and TRBJ1-5; no firm D call. The germline V gene has CDR1 SNHLY and CDR2 FYNNEI. V was cut by 7 bases and J by 7 bases, with 14 bases left in between. CDR3 length: 13 residues. The CDR3 region has the DNA TGTGCCAGCACCCGTTCGGGTGGCCAGCCCCAGCATTTT. This sequence encodes CASTRSGGQPQHF. The entire variable domain, with the rest obtained from reference TRBV2 and TRBJ1-5, is as follows: EPEVTQTPSHQVTQMGQEVILRCVPISNHLYFYWYRQILGQKVEFLVSFYNNEISEKSEIFDDQFSVERPDGSNFTLKIRSTKLEDSAMYFCASTRSGGQPQHFGDGTRLSIL.

The rearrangement uses TRBV29-1 and TRBJ2-3, with TRBD2 identical over 7 bases. Germline CDR1 and CDR2: SQVTM and ANQGSEA. The CDR3 runs to 15 residues. Losses at the gene ends were 4 bases for V and 0 bases for J; bases not matched to a gene: 7. The CDR3 sequence is CSVVVAGASTDTQYF. CDR3 DNA sequence: TGCAGCGTTGTGGTTGCGGGAGCTAGCACAGATACGCAGTATTTT.